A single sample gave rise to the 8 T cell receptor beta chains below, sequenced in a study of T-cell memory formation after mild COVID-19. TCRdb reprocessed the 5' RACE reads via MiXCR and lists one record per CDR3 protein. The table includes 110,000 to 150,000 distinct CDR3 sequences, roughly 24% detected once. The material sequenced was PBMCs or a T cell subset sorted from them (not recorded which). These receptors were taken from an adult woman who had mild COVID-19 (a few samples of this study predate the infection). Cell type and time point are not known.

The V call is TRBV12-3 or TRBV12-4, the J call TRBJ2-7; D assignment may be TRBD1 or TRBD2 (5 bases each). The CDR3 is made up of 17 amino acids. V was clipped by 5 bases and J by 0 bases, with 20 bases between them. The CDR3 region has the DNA TGTGCCAGCAGTCAGTTCCCAAGGGTGGGGGTCTCCTACGAGCAGTACTTC. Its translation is CASSQFPRVGVSYEQYF.

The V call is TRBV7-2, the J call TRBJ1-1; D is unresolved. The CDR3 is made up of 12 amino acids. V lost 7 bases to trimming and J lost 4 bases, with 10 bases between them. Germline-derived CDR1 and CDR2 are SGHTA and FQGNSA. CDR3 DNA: TGTGCCAGCACCCCCGAGGGCACTGAAGCTTTCTTT. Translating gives CASTPEGTEAFF. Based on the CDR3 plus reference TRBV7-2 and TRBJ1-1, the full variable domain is GAGVSQSPSNKVTEKGKDVELRCDPISGHTALYWYRQSLGQGLEFLIYFQGNSAPDKSGLPSDRFSAERTGGSVSTLTIQRTQQEDSAVYLCASTPEGTEAFFGQGTRLTVV.

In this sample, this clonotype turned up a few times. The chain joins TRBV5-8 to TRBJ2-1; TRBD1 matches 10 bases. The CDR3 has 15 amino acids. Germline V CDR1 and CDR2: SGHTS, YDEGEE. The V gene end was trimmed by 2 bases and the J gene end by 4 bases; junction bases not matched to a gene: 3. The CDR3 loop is CASSFRDRGYNEQFF. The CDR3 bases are TGTGCCAGCAGCTTCCGGGACAGGGGATACAATGAGCAGTTCTTC.

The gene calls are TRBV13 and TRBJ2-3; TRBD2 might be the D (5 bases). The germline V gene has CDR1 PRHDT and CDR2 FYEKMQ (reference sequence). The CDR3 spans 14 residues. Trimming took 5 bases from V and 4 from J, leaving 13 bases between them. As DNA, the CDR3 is TGTGCCAGCAGCCCGGGGTTCCCTTCAGATACGCAGTATTTT. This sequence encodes CASSPGFPSDTQYF.

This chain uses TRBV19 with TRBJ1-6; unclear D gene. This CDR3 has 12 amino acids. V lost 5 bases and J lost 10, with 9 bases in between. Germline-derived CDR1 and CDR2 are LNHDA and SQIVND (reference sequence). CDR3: CASSPKGSPLHF. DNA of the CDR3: TGTGCCAGTAGTCCGAAAGGATCACCCCTCCACTTT.

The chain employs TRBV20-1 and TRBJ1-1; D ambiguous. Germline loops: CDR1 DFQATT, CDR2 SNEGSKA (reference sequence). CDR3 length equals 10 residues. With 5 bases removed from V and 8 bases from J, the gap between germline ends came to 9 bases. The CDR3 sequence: CSAPGREAFF. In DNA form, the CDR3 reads TGCAGTGCTCCCGGCAGGGAAGCTTTCTTT.

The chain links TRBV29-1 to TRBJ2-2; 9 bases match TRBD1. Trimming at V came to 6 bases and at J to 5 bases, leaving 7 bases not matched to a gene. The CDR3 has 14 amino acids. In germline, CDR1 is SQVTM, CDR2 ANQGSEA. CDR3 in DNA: TGCAGCGTGAGGACAGGGGTGTGGACCGGGGAGCTGTTTTTT. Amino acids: CSVRTGVWTGELFF.

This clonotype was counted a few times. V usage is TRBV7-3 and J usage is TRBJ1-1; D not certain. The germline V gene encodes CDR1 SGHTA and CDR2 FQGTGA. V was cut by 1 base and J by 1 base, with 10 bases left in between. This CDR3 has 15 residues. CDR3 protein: CASSLIYTSNTEAFF. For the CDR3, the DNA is TGTGCCAGCAGCTTAATCTACACTTCGAACACTGAAGCTTTCTTT.